A single sample gave rise to the 22 T cell receptor beta chains below, sequenced in a study of OX40 agonist ivuxolimab in advanced cancers. Produced via immunoSEQ multiplex PCR; TCRdb's table is partial and in-frame only. This sample yields more than 70,000 clones, of which 84% are seen a single time; approximately 25% belongs to the top ten. This specimen consisted of CD4+ or CD8+ T cells sorted from blood, obtained in a trial of the OX40 agonist ivuxolimab. The receptors were sampled from an adult with an advanced solid tumor such as melanoma, head and neck, liver or kidney cancer.

The rearrangement joins TRBV28 to TRBJ1-4; 8 nucleotides match TRBD1. Looked up from germline, CDR1 is MDHEN and CDR2 is SYDVKM. The CDR3 has 15 amino acids. J was trimmed by 2 bases and V by 7 bases; bases with no gene match: 6. CDR3 DNA: TGTGCCAGCACCCAGGGGGCGCGGACTAATGAAAAACTGTTTTTT. It codes for CASTQGARTNEKLFF.

The chain is built from TRBV20-1 and TRBJ2-7; D ambiguous. CDR1 is DFQATT, CDR2 SNEGSKA, per germline (reference sequence). The ends were cut back, 3 bases at V and 2 bases at J, with 5 bases in the middle. This CDR3 comprises 11 residues. This CDR3 reads CSASYTYEQYF. CDR3 DNA sequence: TGCAGTGCTAGTTACACCTACGAGCAGTACTTC.

The chain employs TRBV9 and TRBJ2-2; D is unresolved. V was trimmed by 4 bases and J by 1 base, leaving 8 bases between them. The germline V gene has CDR1 SGDLS and CDR2 YYNGEE. The CDR3 length is 14 residues. The CDR3 region is CASSLWVNTGELFF. The DNA of the CDR3 is TGTGCCAGCAGCCTCTGGGTGAACACCGGGGAGCTGTTTTTT. Variable domain in full (rest from reference TRBV9 and TRBJ2-2): DSGVTQTPKHLITATGQRVTLRCSPRSGDLSVYWYQQSLDQGLQFLIQYYNGEERAKGNILERFSAQQFPDLHSELNLSSLELGDSALYFCASSLWVNTGELFFGEGSRLTVL.

The V call is TRBV4-3, the J call TRBJ2-7; TRBD1 agrees at 9 bases. The CDR3 length is 15 residues. Germline trimming cut 0 bases from V and 5 bases from J; bases unmatched to any gene: 5. CDR1 LGHNA and CDR2 YSLEER come from the germline V gene. The CDR3 region is CASSQDPRDRDEQYF. The CDR3, as DNA: TGCGCCAGCAGCCAAGATCCCCGGGACAGGGACGAGCAGTACTTC.

This rearrangement joins TRBV5-1 to TRBJ1-2, with 7 nucleotides matching TRBD1. Trimming at V came to 3 bases and at J to 7 bases, leaving 6 bases not matched to a gene. The CDR3 spans 13 residues. Germline loops: CDR1 SGHRS, CDR2 YFSETQ. CDR3 sequence (DNA): TGCGCCAGCAGCTCCACAGGGGTGGTTGGCTACACCTTC. Translating it yields CASSSTGVVGYTF.

V usage is TRBV6-1 and J usage is TRBJ1-2; D perhaps matches TRBD1 (5 bases). V was trimmed by 6 bases and J by 3 bases, leaving 11 bases between them. The CDR3 covers 13 residues. Germline V CDR1 and CDR2: MNHNS, SASEGT. CDR3 bases: TGTGCCAGCAGCTTTGGAGGGGACTATGGCTACACCTTC. Translation gives CASSFGGDYGYTF.

The V and J genes are TRBV29-1 and TRBJ1-4; 12 bases are a match to TRBD1. Germline V CDR1 and CDR2: SQVTM, ANQGSEA. The V and J ends lost 0 bases and 8 bases, in that order; junction bases with no gene match: 4. The CDR3 contains 15 residues. This CDR3 is CSVEDTGTGGEKLFF. The CDR3 region has the DNA TGCAGCGTTGAAGATACCGGGACAGGGGGCGAAAAACTGTTTTTT.

The chain joins TRBV5-1 to TRBJ2-2; 7 nucleotides line up with TRBD2. CDR3 size: 13 residues. Germline V gene sequence: CDR1 SGHRS, CDR2 YFSETQ. J lost 7 bases, V lost 3 bases, and 3 bases had no gene match. CDR3: CASSWDYSGELFF. CDR3 in DNA: TGCGCCAGCAGCTGGGACTATAGCGGGGAGCTGTTTTTT.

The chain is built from TRBV11-2 and TRBJ1-1; D perhaps matches TRBD1 (6 bases). CDR1 is SGHAT and CDR2 is FQNNGV in the germline V gene. CDR3 size: 16 residues. V lost 7 bases and J lost 6, with 24 bases in between. CDR3 coding DNA: TGTGCCAGCACAAGATCCGAGGGGCAGGGGAGTCCTGAAGCTTTCTTT. It codes for CASTRSEGQGSPEAFF.

The table lists this clone with a few counts. The rearrangement joins TRBV5-8 to TRBJ2-7; D remains ambiguous. From germline, CDR1 is SGHTS and CDR2 YDEGEE. This CDR3 is built from 12 residues. Trimming removed 2 bases from V and 6 bases from J, with 9 bases in between. The CDR3 sequence is CASSFEGFEQYF. CDR3 bases: TGTGCCAGCAGCTTTGAAGGGTTCGAGCAGTACTTC.

The rearrangement joins TRBV4-3 to TRBJ2-3; 13 bases align to TRBD2. Germline CDR1 reads LGHNA; CDR2 reads YSLEER. This CDR3 has 16 amino acids. V lost 4 bases, J lost 5 bases, and 6 bases stayed unmatched. This CDR3 reads CASSPTSGGRGDTQYF. CDR3 DNA sequence: TGCGCCAGCAGCCCGACTAGCGGGGGGCGGGGAGATACGCAGTATTTT.

The chain employs TRBV4-2 and TRBJ1-2; D unresolved. The CDR3 extends over 15 amino acids. Germline V gene data show CDR1 as LGHNA and CDR2 as YNFKEQ. Trimming took 4 bases from V and 2 from J, leaving 14 bases between them. CDR3 residues: CASSPPGRENYGYTF. CDR3 DNA: TGTGCCAGCAGCCCACCCGGAAGGGAAAACTATGGCTACACCTTC.

The chain uses TRBV9 and TRBJ1-4; D is perhaps TRBD1 (5 bases). This CDR3 contains 17 residues. Germline V CDR1 and CDR2: SGDLS, YYNGEE. V gave up 1 base and J gave up 4 bases, with 17 bases separating them. For the CDR3, the DNA is TGTGCCAGCAGCGTACTCTCGGGAGACAGCATTAATGAAAAACTGTTTTTT. Residues: CASSVLSGDSINEKLFF.

The J gene is TRBJ1-2, the V gene TRBV6-6, with 8 bases fitting TRBD1. Germline-derived CDR1 and CDR2 are MNHNY and SVGAGI (reference sequence). The CDR3 covers 13 residues. V shed 6 bases, J shed 6 bases, and the junction held 6 bases outside the gene matches. The CDR3 region is CASSHAGGDGYTF. In nucleotides, the CDR3 is TGTGCCAGCAGCCACGCAGGGGGCGATGGCTACACCTTC.

Only one count was recorded for this clone. This chain uses TRBV14 with TRBJ2-1; 9 nucleotides agree with TRBD2. CDR3 length equals 16 residues. Germline CDR1 is SGHDN and CDR2 is FVKESK. Trimming cost V 2 bases and J 7 bases; bases outside gene matches: 9. The DNA of the CDR3 is TGTGCCAGCAGCCAAAGACTCGGCGGGAGGGGAAATGAGCAGTTCTTC. This codes for CASSQRLGGRGNEQFF.

The chain joins TRBV30 to TRBJ2-3, with D possibly being TRBD1 or TRBD2 (5 bases each). V was cut by 0 bases and J by 6 bases, with 10 bases left in between. This CDR3 has 13 amino acids. Looked up from germline, CDR1 is GTSNPN and CDR2 is SVGIG (reference sequence). The CDR3 DNA reads TGTGCCTGGAGTGTACGCAGGGACGATACGCAGTATTTT. This encodes CAWSVRRDDTQYF.

This sequence joins TRBV5-1 and TRBJ2-7; 7 bases match TRBD1. CDR3 size: 14 residues. V lost 0 bases to trimming and J lost 3 bases; unmatched junction nucleotides: 3. CDR1 is SGHRS, CDR2 YFSETQ, per germline. The DNA of the CDR3 is TGCGCCAGCAGCTTGGGACAGGGCATCTACGAGCAGTACTTC. It yields the protein CASSLGQGIYEQYF.

This clone was counted ten times or more. The chain carries TRBV28 and TRBJ1-2; no reliable D call. CDR1 is MDHEN and CDR2 is SYDVKM in the germline V gene. The CDR3 runs 16 residues. V was pared by 9 bases and J by 6 bases, with 26 bases between. Here the CDR3 reads CASNRQPRDYGDGYTF. In DNA, the CDR3 is TGTGCCAGTAATAGGCAGCCCCGTGACTATGGAGATGGCTACACCTTC.

This clone was counted once. The chain has TRBV21-1 and TRBJ1-2. TRBV21-1 is a recognized pseudogene. There are 15 residues in the CDR3. In DNA form, the CDR3 reads TGTGCCAGCAGCAAAGCGCTTTTCGCCAGAGATGGCTACACCTTC. Protein product: CASSKALFARDGYTF.

The CDR3 loop reads CASSPSITGQTAFF. The CDR3 DNA is TGTGCCAGCTCACCCTCGATCACAGGGCAGACAGCTTTCTTT. The chain links TRBV18 to TRBJ1-1; maybe TRBD1 (6 bases). The V end lost 3 bases, the J end lost 10 bases, and 18 bases lay between the germline ends. Germline V CDR1 and CDR2: KGHSH, LQKENI. The CDR3 is 14 residues long.

The V call is TRBV30, the J call TRBJ2-5; no clear D. The CDR3 extends over 12 amino acids. Trimming pared 2 bases from V and 4 bases from J, leaving 8 bases between. The germline V gene has CDR1 GTSNPN and CDR2 SVGIG (reference sequence). The CDR3, as DNA: TGTGCCTGGAGTATCTCCGGAGAGACCCAGTACTTC. Translating gives CAWSISGETQYF.

With respect to this clone: This sample includes further DNA sequences coding for the same CDR3. The chain couples TRBV30 to TRBJ1-5, with a weak D call TRBD1 (6 bases). Trimming removed 0 bases at V and 7 bases at J, with 13 bases between. The CDR3 has 14 residues. Per the germline V gene, CDR1 is GTSNPN and CDR2 is SVGIG (reference sequence). This chain's CDR3 is CAWSVYRVRQPQHF. The CDR3 bases are TGTGCCTGGAGTGTTTACAGGGTACGGCAGCCCCAGCATTTT.